Listed below are T cell receptor beta chains from one sample, sequenced in a study of human T cells and chemical hapten exposure. TCRdb re-called the RACE reads with MiXCR, one entry per CDR3 protein. This table holds a few hundred thousand distinct CDR3 sequences, around 4.8% found once. Sequencing used whole blood, obtained in connection with sensitization to the hapten diphenylcyclopropenone (DPC). These receptors all stem from a woman aged 50 to 65 with alopecia areata. Some clones in this sample may be carry-over from other donors' samples. The CDR3 runs from the conserved cysteine through the conserved F or W. D genes are given only for firm matches. Clone size appears in some rows only: once, few, many, or a class for an expanded clone.

v_call	d_call	j_call	clone_size	cdr3_nt	cdr3_aa
TRBV20-1	-	TRBJ1-4	many	TGCAGTGCTCCTCTAACAGGTGGAACTAATGAAAAACTGTTTTTT	CSAPLTGGTNEKLFF
TRBV28	-	TRBJ2-7	many	TGTGCCAGCAAGGATATGCCGGGGGTTGCCTACGAGCAGTACTTC	CASKDMPGVAYEQYF
TRBV12-3/TRBV12-4	-	TRBJ2-3	few	TGTGCCAGCAGTGCTCTAGGCGACACGCAGTATTTT	CASSALGDTQYF
TRBV30	-	TRBJ1-2	many	TGTGCCTGGGCCAGACAGGCATCTGGCTACACCTTC	CAWARQASGYTF
TRBV2	-	TRBJ1-5	many	TGTGCCAGCAGTGTAAAGGGGGGAAGTCAGCCCCAGCATTTT	CASSVKGGSQPQHF
TRBV5-1	TRBD2	TRBJ2-5	many	TGCGCCAGCAGCTCTGGGACTAGCGGGGCCATAGAGACCCAGTACTTC	CASSSGTSGAIETQYF
TRBV28	TRBD1	TRBJ2-7	many	TGTGCCAGCAGTCGTCACAGGGGGCTATCCCCCTCCTACGAGCAGTACTTC	CASSRHRGLSPSYEQYF
TRBV4-1	-	TRBJ1-2	many	TGCGCCAGCAGCCAAGTGGGGGAGGGCTATGGCTACACCTTC	CASSQVGEGYGYTF
TRBV5-6	-	TRBJ1-6	few	TGTGCCAGCAGCTTGGTAAAGGGCGGAAACTCACCCCTCCACTTT	CASSLVKGGNSPLHF
TRBV7-2	TRBD2	TRBJ2-1	few	TGTGCCAGCAGCTCTAGCGGGAGGGACTCGAATGAGCAGTTCTTC	CASSSSGRDSNEQFF
TRBV5-6	TRBD1	TRBJ1-1	many	TGTGCCAGCAAACAGGGGGCGGTGAACACTGAAGCTTTCTTT	CASKQGAVNTEAFF
TRBV29-1	-	TRBJ2-3	few	TGCAGCGTTGACCAGGGTGCCGTAGATACGCAGTATTTT	CSVDQGAVDTQYF
TRBV6-1	-	TRBJ1-2	-	TGTGCCAGCAGTGAAGAGCCCCGCCTCAACTATGGCTACACCTTC	CASSEEPRLNYGYTF
TRBV6-6	TRBD1	TRBJ1-1	-	TGTGCCAGCAACGGACAGGGGGCCAACACTGAAGCTTTCTTT	CASNGQGANTEAFF
TRBV12-2	-	TRBJ2-6	many	TGTGCAAGTCGCTTATCCACAGAGAGGACAGGTTTACTTAGCGGGGCCAACGTCCTGACTTTC	CASRLSTERTGLLSGANVLTF
TRBV20-1	-	TRBJ2-3	-	TGCAGAGCTAGAGATGTGCGGGGCCCGGGGGAAGATACGCAGTATTTT	CRARDVRGPGEDTQYF
TRBV15	-	TRBJ2-4	few	TGTGCCACCAGCAGAGACCACGCCCGGACGGGGCCTGGGGGCATTCAGTACTTC	CATSRDHARTGPGGIQYF
TRBV5-1	-	TRBJ1-4	few	TGCGCCAGCAGCCTTGGACTAACTGGAGATGAAAAACTGTTTTTT	CASSLGLTGDEKLFF
TRBV29-1	TRBD1	TRBJ2-4	-	TGCAGCGTCATACAGGGGGCAAGGCTCGGCAAAAACATTCAGTACTTC	CSVIQGARLGKNIQYF
TRBV12-3/TRBV12-4	TRBD1	TRBJ1-5	-	TGTGCCAGCAGCTATACAGGGGTTGGACAGCCCCAGCATTTT	CASSYTGVGQPQHF
TRBV24-1	-	TRBJ2-7	-	TGTGCCACCAGAGCAGGTTCCTCCTACGAGCAGTACTTC	CATRAGSSYEQYF
TRBV10-1	-	TRBJ2-1	-	TGCGCCAGCAGTGACAGGCCAGGGCGGAATGAGCAGTTCTTC	CASSDRPGRNEQFF
TRBV21-1	-	TRBJ1-1	many	TGTGCCAGCAGCGCCCTCCATTCCGGGACAGGGGCGACCATGAACACTGAAGCTTTCTTT	CASSALHSGTGATMNTEAFF
TRBV29-1	-	TRBJ2-7	-	TGCAGCGTTGTTCCCAGAATTTCCAACGAGCAGTACTTC	CSVVPRISNEQYF
TRBV7-3	-	TRBJ1-1	many	TGTGCCAGCAGGCTGGGGGTAGCCACTGAAGCTTTCTTT	CASRLGVATEAFF
TRBV7-3	-	TRBJ2-7	few	TGTGCCAGCAGCCCACAGCCATCCGACACCTACGAGCAGTACTTC	CASSPQPSDTYEQYF
TRBV7-2	-	TRBJ1-5	-	TGTGCCAGCAGCTTGGCCGGGACGACAAGTCGGCCCCAGCATTTT	CASSLAGTTSRPQHF
TRBV5-1	-	TRBJ1-4	many	TGCGCCAGCAGCCTGGACCCTGAGGCTAATGAAAAACTGTTTTTT	CASSLDPEANEKLFF
TRBV7-8	-	TRBJ1-1	many	TGTGCCAGCAGCGAACAGGGAGGATGGACTGAAGCTTTCTTT	CASSEQGGWTEAFF
TRBV20-1	-	TRBJ2-5	many	TGCAGTGCTGTGGGCTCCCAAGAGACCCAGTACTTC	CSAVGSQETQYF
TRBV3-1	-	TRBJ2-3	few	TGTGCCAGCAGCTTCCGGACGGAGAGCACAGATACGCAGTATTTT	CASSFRTESTDTQYF
TRBV29-1	-	TRBJ2-2	many	TGCAGCGTTGAATCTTCGTTCGGGCTGTTTTTT	CSVESSFGLFF
TRBV7-9	-	TRBJ1-5	many	TGTGCCAGCAGCTTAGGGACAGCCGATCAGCCCCAGCATTTT	CASSLGTADQPQHF
TRBV27	TRBD2	TRBJ2-1	many	TGTGCCAGCAGTTTTACTAGCGGGGCAAATGAGCAGTTCTTC	CASSFTSGANEQFF
TRBV29-1	-	TRBJ2-3	few	TGCAGCGTTGGCGGGCTTTCTAGCACAGATACGCAGTATTTT	CSVGGLSSTDTQYF
TRBV20-1	TRBD2	TRBJ2-7	few	TGCAGTGCTATAACTAGCGGGTTCTCCTCCTACGAGCAGTACTTC	CSAITSGFSSYEQYF
TRBV20-1	TRBD2	TRBJ2-3	many	TGCAGTGCTGGAGCGGGAGGGTTCGCAGATACGCAGTATTTT	CSAGAGGFADTQYF
TRBV20-1	-	TRBJ1-2	many	TGCAGTGCTAGAACCCCCCAGGGAAGGTATGGCTACACCTTC	CSARTPQGRYGYTF
TRBV6-5	-	TRBJ2-5	few	TGTGCCAGCAGTTACGCGGCAGGGGGGGAGACCCAGTACTTC	CASSYAAGGETQYF
TRBV5-1	-	TRBJ1-1	many	TGCGCCAGCAGCGTACAGGGTAGAGACACTGAAGCTTTCTTT	CASSVQGRDTEAFF
TRBV5-1	TRBD2	TRBJ2-1	many	TGCGCCAGCAGCTTGACGGCGGGGGGTAGCAATGAGCAGTTCTTC	CASSLTAGGSNEQFF
TRBV24-1	TRBD2	TRBJ2-2	-	TGTGCCACCAGTGATTCTAGCGGACCGAACACCGGGGAGCTGTTTTTT	CATSDSSGPNTGELFF
TRBV5-1	-	TRBJ2-5	few	TGCGCCAGCAGATCTTCGCTAGTTGCAGGCCAAGAGACCCAGTACTTC	CASRSSLVAGQETQYF
TRBV28	TRBD1	TRBJ1-1	-	TGTGCCAGCAGTTTCCTCAGGGGGCGAGGCACTGAAGCTTTCTTT	CASSFLRGRGTEAFF
TRBV4-1	-	TRBJ2-3	many	TGCGCCAGCAGCCTGGGGCGGGGCGAGGGCACAGATACGCAGTATTTT	CASSLGRGEGTDTQYF
TRBV6-1	TRBD2	TRBJ2-1	many	TGTGCCAGCAGTGAAGTGGCTAGCGGGGGGCGCCGCGGGTTCTTC	CASSEVASGGRRGFF
TRBV28	TRBD1	TRBJ2-3	few	TGTGCCAGCAGTTTGGGGGGACAGGGTAGCACAGATACGCAGTATTTT	CASSLGGQGSTDTQYF
TRBV29-1	TRBD1	TRBJ2-3	many	TGCAGCGTCCGGACAGGTATCACAGATACGCAGTATTTT	CSVRTGITDTQYF